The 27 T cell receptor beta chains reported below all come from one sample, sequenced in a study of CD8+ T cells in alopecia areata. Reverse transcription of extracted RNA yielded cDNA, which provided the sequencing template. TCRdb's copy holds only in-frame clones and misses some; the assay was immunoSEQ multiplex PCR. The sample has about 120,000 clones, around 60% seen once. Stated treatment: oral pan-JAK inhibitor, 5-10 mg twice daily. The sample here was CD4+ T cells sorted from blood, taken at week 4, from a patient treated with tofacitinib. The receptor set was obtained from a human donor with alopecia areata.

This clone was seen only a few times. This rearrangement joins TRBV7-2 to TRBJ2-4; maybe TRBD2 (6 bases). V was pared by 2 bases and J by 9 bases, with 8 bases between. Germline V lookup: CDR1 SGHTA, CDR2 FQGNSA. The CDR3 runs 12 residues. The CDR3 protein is CASSLRGSIQYF. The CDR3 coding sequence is TGTGCCAGCAGCTTACGGGGGAGCATTCAGTACTTC.

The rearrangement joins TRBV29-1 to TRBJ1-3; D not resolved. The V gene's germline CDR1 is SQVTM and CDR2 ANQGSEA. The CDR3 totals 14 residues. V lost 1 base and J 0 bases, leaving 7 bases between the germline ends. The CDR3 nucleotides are TGCAGCGTTGAAGTCGGGAGCTCTGGAAACACCATATATTTT. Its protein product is CSVEVGSSGNTIYF.

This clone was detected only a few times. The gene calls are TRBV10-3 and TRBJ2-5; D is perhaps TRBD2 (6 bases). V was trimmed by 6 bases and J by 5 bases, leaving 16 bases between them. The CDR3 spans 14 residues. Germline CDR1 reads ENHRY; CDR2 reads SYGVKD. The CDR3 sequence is CAIRPGRDSETQYF. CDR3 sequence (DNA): TGTGCCATCAGACCAGGACGGGACTCGGAGACCCAGTACTTC.

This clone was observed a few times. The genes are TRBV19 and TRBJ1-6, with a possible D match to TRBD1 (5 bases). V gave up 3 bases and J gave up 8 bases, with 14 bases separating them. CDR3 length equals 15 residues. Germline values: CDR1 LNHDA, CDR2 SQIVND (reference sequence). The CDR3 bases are TGTGCCAGTAGTATGGGACGGCGGTCGTATTCACCCCTCCACTTT. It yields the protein CASSMGRRSYSPLHF.

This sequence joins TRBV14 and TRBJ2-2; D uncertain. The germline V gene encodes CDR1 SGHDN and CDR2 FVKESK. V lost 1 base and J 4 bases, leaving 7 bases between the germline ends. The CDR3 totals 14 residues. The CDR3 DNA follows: TGTGCCAGCAGCCAAGTATGGGGCACCGGGGAGCTGTTTTTT. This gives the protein CASSQVWGTGELFF.

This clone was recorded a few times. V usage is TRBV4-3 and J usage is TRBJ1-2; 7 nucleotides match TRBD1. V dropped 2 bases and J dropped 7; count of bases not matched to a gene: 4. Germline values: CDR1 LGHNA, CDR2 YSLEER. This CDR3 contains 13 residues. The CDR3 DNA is TGCGCCAGCAGCCAACGCGACAGGGCTGGCTACACCTTC. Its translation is CASSQRDRAGYTF.

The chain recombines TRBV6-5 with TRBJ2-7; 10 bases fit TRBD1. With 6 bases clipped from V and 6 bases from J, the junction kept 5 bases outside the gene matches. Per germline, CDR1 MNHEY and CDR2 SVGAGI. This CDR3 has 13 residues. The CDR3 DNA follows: TGTGCCAGCAGACGGACAGGGGGAAGCGAGCAGTACTTC. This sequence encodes CASRRTGGSEQYF.

CDR3 residues: CASSGTGDSPLHF. In DNA, the CDR3 is TGCGCCAGCAGTGGGACAGGGGATTCACCCCTCCACTTT. The chain couples TRBV5-1 to TRBJ1-6; 10 positions match TRBD1. The germline CDR1 and CDR2 sequences are SGHRS and YFSETQ. This CDR3 comprises 13 residues. V lost 5 bases to trimming and J lost 8 bases; unmatched junction nucleotides: 1.

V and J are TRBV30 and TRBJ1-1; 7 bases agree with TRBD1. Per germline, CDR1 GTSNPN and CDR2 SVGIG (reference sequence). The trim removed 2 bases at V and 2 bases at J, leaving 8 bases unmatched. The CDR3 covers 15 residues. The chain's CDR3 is CAWSRGTELNTEAFF. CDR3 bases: TGTGCCTGGAGTAGGGGGACAGAACTTAACACTGAAGCTTTCTTT.

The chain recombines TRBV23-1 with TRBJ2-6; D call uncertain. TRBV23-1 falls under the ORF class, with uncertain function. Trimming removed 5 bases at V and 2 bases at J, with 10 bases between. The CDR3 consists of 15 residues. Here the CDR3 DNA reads TGCGCCAGCAGTAATTTAGTGGCTGGGGCCAACGTCCTGACTTTC. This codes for CASSNLVAGANVLTF.

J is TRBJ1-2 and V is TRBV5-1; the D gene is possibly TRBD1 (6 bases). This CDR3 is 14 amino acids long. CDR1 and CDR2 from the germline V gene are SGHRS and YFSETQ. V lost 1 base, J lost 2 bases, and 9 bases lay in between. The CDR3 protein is CASSLYQGNYGYTF. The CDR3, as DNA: TGCGCCAGCAGCTTGTATCAGGGGAACTATGGCTACACCTTC.

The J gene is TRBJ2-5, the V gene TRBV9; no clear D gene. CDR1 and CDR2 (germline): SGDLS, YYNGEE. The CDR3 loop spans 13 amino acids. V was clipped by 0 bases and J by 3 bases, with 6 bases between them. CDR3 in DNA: TGTGCCAGCAGCGTAGGGGCGGAAGAGACCCAGTACTTC. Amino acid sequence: CASSVGAEETQYF.

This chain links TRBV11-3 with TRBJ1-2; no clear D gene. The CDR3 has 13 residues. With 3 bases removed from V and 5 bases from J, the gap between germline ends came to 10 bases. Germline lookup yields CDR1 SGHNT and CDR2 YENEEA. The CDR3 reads CASSFSGGYGYTF. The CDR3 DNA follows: TGTGCCAGCAGCTTTTCGGGAGGATATGGCTACACCTTC.

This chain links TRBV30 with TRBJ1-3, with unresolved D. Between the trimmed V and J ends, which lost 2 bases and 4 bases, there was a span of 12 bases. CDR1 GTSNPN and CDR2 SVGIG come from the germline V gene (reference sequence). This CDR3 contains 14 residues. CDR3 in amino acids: CAWSRVGEGNTIYF. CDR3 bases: TGTGCCTGGAGTCGTGTCGGAGAGGGAAACACCATATATTTT.

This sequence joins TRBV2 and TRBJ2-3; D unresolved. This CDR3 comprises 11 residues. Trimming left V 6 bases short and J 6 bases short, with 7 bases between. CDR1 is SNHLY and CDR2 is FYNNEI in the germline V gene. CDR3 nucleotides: TGTGCCAGCAGGGGTTGGGATACGCAGTATTTT. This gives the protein CASRGWDTQYF. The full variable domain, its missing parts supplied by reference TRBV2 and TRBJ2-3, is EPEVTQTPSHQVTQMGQEVILRCVPISNHLYFYWYRQILGQKVEFLVSFYNNEISEKSEIFDDQFSVERPDGSNFTLKIRSTKLEDSAMYFCASRGWDTQYFGPGTRLTVL.

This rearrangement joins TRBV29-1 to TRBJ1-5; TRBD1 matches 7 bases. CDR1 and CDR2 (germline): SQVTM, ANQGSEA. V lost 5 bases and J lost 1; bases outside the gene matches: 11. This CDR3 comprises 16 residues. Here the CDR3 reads CSVSQGGGGSNQPQHF. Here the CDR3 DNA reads TGCAGCGTTTCCCAGGGGGGCGGAGGGAGCAATCAGCCCCAGCATTTT.

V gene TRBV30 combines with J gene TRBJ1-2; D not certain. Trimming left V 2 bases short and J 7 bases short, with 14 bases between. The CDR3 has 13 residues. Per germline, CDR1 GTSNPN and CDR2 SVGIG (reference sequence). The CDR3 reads CAWSLGLYRGYTF. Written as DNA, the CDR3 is TGTGCCTGGAGTCTAGGCTTATACCGTGGCTACACCTTC.

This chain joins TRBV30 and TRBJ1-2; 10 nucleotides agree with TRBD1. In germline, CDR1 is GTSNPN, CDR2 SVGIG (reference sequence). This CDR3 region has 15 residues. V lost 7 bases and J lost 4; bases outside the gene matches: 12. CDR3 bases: TGTGCCTACCGGGACAGGGGAACGGTAATCTATGGCTACACCTTC. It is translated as CAYRDRGTVIYGYTF.

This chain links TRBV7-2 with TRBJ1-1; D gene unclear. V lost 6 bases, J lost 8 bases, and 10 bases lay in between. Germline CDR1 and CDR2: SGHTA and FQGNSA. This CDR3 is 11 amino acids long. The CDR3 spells CASRSRKEAFF. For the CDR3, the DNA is TGTGCCAGCAGGTCACGGAAAGAAGCTTTCTTT.

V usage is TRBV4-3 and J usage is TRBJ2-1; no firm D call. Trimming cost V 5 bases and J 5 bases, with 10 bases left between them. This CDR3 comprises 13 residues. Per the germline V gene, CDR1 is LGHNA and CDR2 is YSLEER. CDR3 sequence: CASSLDAHNEQFF. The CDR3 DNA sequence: TGCGCCAGCAGCTTGGACGCACACAATGAGCAGTTCTTC.

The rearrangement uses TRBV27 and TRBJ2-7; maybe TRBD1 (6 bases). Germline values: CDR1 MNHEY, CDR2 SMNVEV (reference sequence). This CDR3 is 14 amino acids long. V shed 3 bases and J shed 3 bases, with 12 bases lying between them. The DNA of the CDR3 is TGTGCCAGCAGTTTCGCAGGGGCCGACTACGAGCAGTACTTC. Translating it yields CASSFAGADYEQYF.

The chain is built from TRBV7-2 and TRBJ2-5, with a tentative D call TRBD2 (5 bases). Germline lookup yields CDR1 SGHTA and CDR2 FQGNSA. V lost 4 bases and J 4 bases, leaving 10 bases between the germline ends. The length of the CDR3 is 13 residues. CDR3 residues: CASSSWAGETQYF. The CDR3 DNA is TGTGCCAGCAGCTCGTGGGCGGGAGAGACCCAGTACTTC.

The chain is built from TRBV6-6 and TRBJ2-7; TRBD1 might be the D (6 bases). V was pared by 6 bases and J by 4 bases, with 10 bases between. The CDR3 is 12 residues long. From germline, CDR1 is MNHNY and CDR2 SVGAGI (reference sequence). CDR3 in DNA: TGTGCCAGCAGCAAGGGACAATACGAGCAGTACTTC. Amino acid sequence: CASSKGQYEQYF.

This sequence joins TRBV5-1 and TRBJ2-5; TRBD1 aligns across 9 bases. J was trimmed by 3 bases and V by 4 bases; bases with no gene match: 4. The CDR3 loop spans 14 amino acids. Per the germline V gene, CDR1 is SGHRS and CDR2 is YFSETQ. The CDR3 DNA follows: TGCGCCAGCAGCCCAGACAGGGGGAAAGAGACCCAGTACTTC. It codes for CASSPDRGKETQYF.

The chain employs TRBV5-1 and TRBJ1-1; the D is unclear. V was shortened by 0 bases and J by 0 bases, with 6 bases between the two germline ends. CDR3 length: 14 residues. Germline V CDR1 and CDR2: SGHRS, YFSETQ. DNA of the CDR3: TGCGCCAGCAGCTTGGCGGGAATGAACACTGAAGCTTTCTTT. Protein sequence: CASSLAGMNTEAFF.

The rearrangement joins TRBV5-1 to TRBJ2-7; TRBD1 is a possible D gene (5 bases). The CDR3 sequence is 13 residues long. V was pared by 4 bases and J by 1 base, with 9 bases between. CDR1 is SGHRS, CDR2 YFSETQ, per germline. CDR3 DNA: TGCGCCAGCAGCCAGACAGCTTCCTACGAGCAGTACTTC. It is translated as CASSQTASYEQYF. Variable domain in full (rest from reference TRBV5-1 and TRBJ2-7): KAGVTQTPRYLIKTRGQQVTLSCSPISGHRSVSWYQQTPGQGLQFLFEYFSETQRNKGNFPGRFSGRQFSNSRSEMNVSTLELGDSALYLCASSQTASYEQYFGPGTRLTVT.

The CDR3 sequence is CASSPGLTNQPQHF. The DNA for the CDR3 is TGTGCCAGCAGCCCGGGACTGACTAATCAGCCCCAGCATTTT. The chain uses TRBV5-4 and TRBJ1-5; D may be TRBD1 (5 bases). V was cut by 4 bases and J by 4 bases, with 12 bases left in between. This CDR3 contains 14 residues. Germline-derived CDR1 and CDR2 are SGHNT and YYREEE (reference sequence). The full variable domain, its missing parts supplied by reference TRBV5-4 and TRBJ1-5, is ETGVTQSPTHLIKTRGQQVTLRCSSQSGHNTVSWYQQALGQGPQFIFQYYREEENGRGNFPPRFSGLQFPNYSSELNVNALELDDSALYLCASSPGLTNQPQHFGDGTRLSIL.